This T cell receptor (beta chain) derives from a study of Ad26.COV2.S vaccination and SARS-CoV-2 variants. Findings and caveats of the study: Spike-specific responses of CD8+ and CD4+ T cells were reported to display substantial breadth after vaccination.

The CDR3 is made up of 13 amino acids. Germline V CDR1 and CDR2: SGHRS, YFSETQ. Trimming cost V 0 bases and J 7 bases, with 11 bases left between them. As to treatment: approximately 18 received Ad26.COV2.S at low or high dose, single or two shots; 5 received placebo; per-sample allocation not given. Sample collection was performed on day 63 after the first vaccine or placebo injection. The individual, an adult aged 18-55 years, was a donor in Boston. Assay: immunoSEQ multiplex PCR; the TCRdb copy retains only in-frame clones and omits some. The sample comprises roughly 300,000 clones, approximately 90% of which are singletons, and 5% rests with the top ten. As to this clone: Its target is not known.

The receptor comes from a person aged 18 to 65 who received the Ad26.COV2.S COVID-19 vaccine or a placebo. The chain is built from TRBV5-1 and TRBJ2-7; no clear D gene. The sequencing here drew on peripheral blood, taken in a trial of Ad26.COV2.S vaccine versus placebo. CDR3 loop: CASSLVGNLEQYF. In DNA form, the CDR3 reads TGCGCCAGCAGCTTGGTGGGAAACTTAGAGCAGTACTTC.